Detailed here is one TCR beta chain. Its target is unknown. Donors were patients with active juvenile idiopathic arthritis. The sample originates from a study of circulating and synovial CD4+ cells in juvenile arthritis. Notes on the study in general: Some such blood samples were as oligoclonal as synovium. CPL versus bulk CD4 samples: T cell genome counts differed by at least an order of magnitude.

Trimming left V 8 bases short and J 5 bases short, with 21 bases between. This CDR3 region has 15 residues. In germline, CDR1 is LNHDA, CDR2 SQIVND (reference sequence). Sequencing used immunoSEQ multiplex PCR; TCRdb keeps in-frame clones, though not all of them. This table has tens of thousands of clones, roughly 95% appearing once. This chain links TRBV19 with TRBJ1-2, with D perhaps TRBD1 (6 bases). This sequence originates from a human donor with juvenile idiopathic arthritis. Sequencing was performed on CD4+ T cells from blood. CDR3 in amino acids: CASRTTGLNDYGYTF. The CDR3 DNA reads TGTGCCAGTCGAACGACAGGCCTAAACGATTATGGCTACACCTTC.